This TCR beta chain was recorded in a study of T cell responses to AZD1222 COVID-19 vaccine. About the research overall: Combined were second doses at about 4 or about 12 weeks.

The CDR3 is made up of 14 amino acids. V lost 2 bases and J 4 bases, leaving 11 bases between the germline ends. From germline, CDR1 is LGHDT and CDR2 YNNKEL (reference sequence). With respect to this clone: Its antigen is not identified.

Study outcomes and limitations: The study identified only five or six AZD1222 recipients as seropositive at baseline. Distributed over spike, vaccine-associated CD4 TCRs predominated at 160-218 and 743-854. Spike-specific TCR breadth and depth went up after people got two AZD1222 doses.

Libraries were prepared by immunoSEQ multiplex PCR; TCRdb keeps only in-frame clonotypes and omits some of them. In the table there are roughly 100,000 clones, 90% to 95% of which are singletons. J is TRBJ1-2 and V is TRBV3-1 (or the pseudogene TRBV3-2); D is unresolved. This receptor was taken from an adult in good health. Sample: peripheral blood, taken on day 0 of AZD1222 vaccination. Here the CDR3 reads CASSQYRASYGYTF. CDR3 sequence (DNA): TGTGCCAGCAGCCAATATAGGGCTTCCTATGGCTACACCTTC.